The 28 T cell receptor beta chains presented below share a single source sample, sequenced in a study of response to subunit inactivated influenza vaccine. TCRdb reprocessed the RT-PCR reads via MiXCR and lists one record per CDR3 protein. The table records over 150,000 distinct CDR3 sequences, around 9% of them present only once. The specimen comprised non-naive T cells sorted from PBMCs, sampled on the day of vaccination. Every receptor here comes from a man in his fifties or sixties who received an inactivated influenza vaccine.

This chain uses TRBV30 with TRBJ1-6; no firm D call. This CDR3 contains 13 residues. CDR1 and CDR2 from the germline V gene are GTSNPN and SVGIG (reference sequence). Trimming took 4 bases from V and 5 from J, leaving 9 bases between them. The CDR3 protein is CAWNEVDNSPLHF. Written as DNA, the CDR3 is TGTGCCTGGAACGAGGTGGATAATTCACCCCTCCACTTT. Drawing the rest from reference TRBV30 and TRBJ1-6, the complete variable domain is SQTIHQWPATLVQPVGSPLSLECTVEGTSNPNLYWYRQAAGRGLQLLFYSVGIGQISSEVPQNLSASRPQDRQFILSSKKLLLSDSGFYLCAWNEVDNSPLHFGNGTRLTVT.

The chain has TRBV14 and TRBJ2-7; TRBD2 matches 11 bases. The trim removed 4 bases at V and 6 bases at J, leaving 8 bases unmatched. The germline gives CDR1 SGHDN, CDR2 FVKESK. CDR3 size: 15 residues. The CDR3 sequence is CASSRDGLAGGEQYF. The CDR3 DNA sequence: TGTGCCAGCAGCCGAGACGGACTAGCGGGCGGCGAGCAGTACTTC.

This clonotype was counted a few times. V gene TRBV9 combines with J gene TRBJ1-4; D is unresolved. CDR1 and CDR2 from the germline V gene are SGDLS and YYNGEE. This CDR3 comprises 14 residues. Trimming shortened V by 5 bases and J by 5 bases, and 13 bases separated the two germline ends. This CDR3 reads CASSREALNEKLFF. The CDR3 nucleotides read TGTGCCAGCAGTAGGGAGGCACTGAATGAAAAACTGTTTTTT.

This clonotype was recorded many times. V usage is TRBV24-1 and J usage is TRBJ2-1; 11 bases are shared with TRBD2. V trimming: 5 bases; J trimming: 0 bases; junction bases outside the gene matches: 8. Looked up from germline, CDR1 is KGHDR and CDR2 is SFDVKD. CDR3 length: 18 residues. CDR3 residues: CATSGLLSGRASYNEQFF. CDR3 bases: TGTGCCACCAGTGGCCTCCTTAGCGGGAGGGCCTCCTACAATGAGCAGTTCTTC.

This clonotype occurred many times. The genes are TRBV7-9 and TRBJ2-2; no clear D. The germline gives CDR1 SEHNR, CDR2 FQNEAQ (reference sequence). This CDR3 has 16 amino acids. V was pared by 5 bases and J by 7 bases, with 20 bases between. For the CDR3, the DNA is TGTGCCAGCAGCCTCAACACGGCAATCCGAGTCGGGGAGCTGTTTTTT. Residues: CASSLNTAIRVGELFF.

This clonotype appeared a few times. Sequence at one end of the junction differs from germline and may be a read error. The CDR3 region has the DNA TGTGCCAGCAGCCTAGCCAGCACCTACGAGCAGTACTTC. Encoded protein: CASSLASTYEQYF. The rearrangement links TRBV7-2 to TRBJ2-7; D might be TRBD2 (5 bases). The CDR3 spans 13 residues. Germline CDR1 and CDR2: SGHTA and FQGNSA.

This clonotype was recorded at least ten times. V usage is TRBV20-1 and J usage is TRBJ2-7; 8 bases line up with TRBD1. After removal of 3 bases from V and 5 bases from J, the junction contained 12 bases not matched to a gene. The CDR3 totals 15 residues. From germline, CDR1 is DFQATT and CDR2 SNEGSKA (reference sequence). The CDR3 DNA is TGCAGTGCTAGGGACGTGACAGGGGTAGTCCACGAGCAGTACTTC. Translation gives CSARDVTGVVHEQYF.

This clonotype turned up a few times. V is TRBV7-2 and J is TRBJ2-3; perhaps TRBD2 as D (5 bases). Between the trimmed V and J ends, which lost 5 bases and 2 bases, there was a span of 11 bases. Per the germline V gene, CDR1 is SGHTA and CDR2 is FQGNSA. The CDR3 contains 14 residues. In DNA form, the CDR3 reads TGTGCCAGCAGCCTCTGGACTTACACAGATACGCAGTATTTT. Amino acid sequence: CASSLWTYTDTQYF.

The J gene is TRBJ1-4, the V gene TRBV7-6; TRBD1 is a possible D gene (6 bases). CDR3 length: 15 amino acids. The germline V gene has CDR1 SGHVS and CDR2 FNYEAQ. The V and J ends lost 4 bases and 5 bases respectively, with 14 bases between them. CDR3 sequence (DNA): TGTGCCAGCAGCTCGATACAGGGTCGGAATGAAAAACTGTTTTTT. It yields the protein CASSSIQGRNEKLFF. Combining the CDR3 with reference TRBV7-6 and TRBJ1-4 gives the whole variable domain GAGVSQSPRYKVTKRGQDVALRCDPISGHVSLYWYRQALGQGPEFLTYFNYEAQQDKSGLPNDRFSAERPEGSISTLTIQRTEQRDSAMYRCASSSIQGRNEKLFFGSGTQLSVL.

V gene TRBV20-1 combines with J gene TRBJ2-4; 7 bases match TRBD2. Germline V CDR1 and CDR2: DFQATT, SNEGSKA (reference sequence). V trimming: 5 bases; J trimming: 0 bases; junction bases outside the gene matches: 10. The CDR3 has 16 amino acids. CDR3 nucleotide sequence: TGCAGTGCTTCAAAAGCGGGGTCCCTAGCCAAAAACATTCAGTACTTC. This translates into CSASKAGSLAKNIQYF.

This clonotype was counted a few times. The chain links TRBV7-3 to TRBJ2-2, with D maybe TRBD1 (5 bases). The CDR3 sequence is 15 residues long. Germline values: CDR1 SGHTA, CDR2 FQGTGA. The V and J ends lost 2 bases and 7 bases respectively, with 14 bases between them. As DNA, the CDR3 is TGTGCCAGCAGCTTAGTCCCTCAGGGAATCGGGGAGCTGTTTTTT. This codes for CASSLVPQGIGELFF.

This chain links TRBV12-3 or TRBV12-4 with TRBJ1-4, with 8 bases fitting TRBD1. CDR3 length: 15 residues. V gave up 5 bases and J gave up 4 bases; unmatched junction bases: 6. CDR3 region: CASSIGTGVNEKLFF. In DNA form, the CDR3 reads TGTGCCAGCAGTATAGGGACAGGAGTTAATGAAAAACTGTTTTTT.

The chain is built from TRBV18 and TRBJ2-7; TRBD1 aligns across 8 bases. The CDR3 consists of 13 residues. J gave up 6 bases and V 3 bases, and 4 bases lay outside the gene matches. Germline-derived CDR1 and CDR2 are KGHSH and LQKENI. This chain's CDR3 is CASSPVGQGEQYF. CDR3 bases: TGTGCCAGCTCACCCGTAGGACAGGGCGAGCAGTACTTC.

The sample holds many counts of this clonotype. The rearrangement joins TRBV5-1 to TRBJ1-5; TRBD1 matches at 9 bases. The CDR3 loop spans 16 amino acids. Germline-derived CDR1 and CDR2 are SGHRS and YFSETQ. Trimming removed 3 bases from V and 1 base from J; junction bases left unmatched: 5. The CDR3 DNA follows: TGCGCCAGCAGCTCCCGGACAGGGGACAGCAATCAGCCCCAGCATTTT. Its protein is CASSSRTGDSNQPQHF.

This clonotype was observed a handful of times. The chain carries TRBV29-1 and TRBJ1-1; 7 positions agree with TRBD1. J was trimmed by 0 bases and V by 5 bases; bases with no gene match: 6. Germline lookup yields CDR1 SQVTM and CDR2 ANQGSEA. This CDR3 contains 14 residues. CDR3 DNA: TGCAGCGTTCCAGCGACAGGGATGAACACTGAAGCTTTCTTT. Its protein is CSVPATGMNTEAFF.

This clonotype has just a few counts. The V call is TRBV5-1, the J call TRBJ2-7, with 10 bases lining up with TRBD1. CDR1 is SGHRS and CDR2 is YFSETQ in the germline V gene. Trimming removed 3 bases from V and 2 bases from J; junction bases left unmatched: 11. This CDR3 contains 17 residues. The CDR3 bases are TGCGCCAGCAGCTCGGGACATGGGACAGGGGCAACCTACGAGCAGTACTTC. Protein product: CASSSGHGTGATYEQYF.

The CDR3 is CSARDLGLAGGPGEQFF. The CDR3 coding sequence is TGCAGTGCTAGAGATCTAGGACTAGCGGGAGGGCCTGGTGAGCAGTTCTTC. V and J are TRBV20-1 and TRBJ2-1; 15 nucleotides agree with TRBD2. The CDR3 has 17 amino acids. V shed 0 bases, J shed 9 bases, and the junction held 9 bases outside the gene matches. Germline values: CDR1 DFQATT, CDR2 SNEGSKA (reference sequence).

J is TRBJ2-7 and V is TRBV7-9, with D tentatively TRBD1 (6 bases). The CDR3 is 17 residues long. V was pared by 5 bases and J by 6 bases, with 26 bases between. From germline, CDR1 is SEHNR and CDR2 FQNEAQ (reference sequence). The CDR3 coding sequence is TGTGCCAGCAGCCCCGCCCCGGGCACAGGGCTTTTCTCCGAGCAGTACTTC. Residues: CASSPAPGTGLFSEQYF.

CDR3 bases: TGTGCCAGCAGCTTAACGGGGGGGACAGAGCAGTACTTC. Protein sequence: CASSLTGGTEQYF. This chain uses TRBV7-3 with TRBJ2-7, with D possibly matching TRBD2 (7 bases). This CDR3 comprises 13 residues. With 0 bases removed from V and 7 bases from J, the gap between germline ends came to 10 bases. Germline V gene data show CDR1 as SGHTA and CDR2 as FQGTGA.

This clonotype showed up many times. The V call is TRBV20-1, the J call TRBJ1-2; D ambiguous. V was pared by 7 bases and J by 4 bases, with 22 bases between. This CDR3 spans 15 amino acids. The germline V gene encodes CDR1 DFQATT and CDR2 SNEGSKA (reference sequence). In nucleotides, the CDR3 is TGCAGTGTCGTAGGTGGCGCCTCCGGTGTCTATGGCTACACCTTC. This translates into CSVVGGASGVYGYTF.

This clonotype appeared many times. The chain is built from TRBV29-1 and TRBJ2-2, with a possible D match to TRBD1 (6 bases). This CDR3 has 14 residues. Germline lookup yields CDR1 SQVTM and CDR2 ANQGSEA. V lost 3 bases to trimming and J lost 0 bases, with 8 bases between them. DNA for the CDR3: TGCAGCGTTGAGGGGACACCGAACACCGGGGAGCTGTTTTTT. Translated, it gives CSVEGTPNTGELFF.

This clonotype showed up just a few times. V gene TRBV29-1 combines with J gene TRBJ2-7; maybe TRBD1 (5 bases). Between the trimmed V and J ends, which lost 3 bases and 3 bases, there was a span of 18 bases. Per the germline V gene, CDR1 is SQVTM and CDR2 is ANQGSEA. The CDR3 loop spans 15 amino acids. The DNA for the CDR3 is TGCAGCGTTGAGGGTGGGGCGGACACGTACTACGAGCAGTACTTC. Encoded protein: CSVEGGADTYYEQYF.

This clonotype has only a few counts. The chain uses TRBV18 and TRBJ2-1; possibly TRBD1 or TRBD2 for D (6 bases each). CDR1 is KGHSH, CDR2 LQKENI, per germline. The CDR3 totals 12 residues. V lost 2 bases and J 8 bases, leaving 7 bases between the germline ends. The CDR3 DNA follows: TGTGCCAGCTCACCAAGGGGGGATGAGCAGTTCTTC. Its translation is CASSPRGDEQFF.

The sample holds many counts of this clonotype. The chain is built from TRBV27 and TRBJ2-3; 7 nucleotides line up with TRBD2. V trimming: 5 bases; J trimming: 4 bases; junction bases outside the gene matches: 6. This CDR3 comprises 14 residues. Germline assignment: CDR1 MNHEY and CDR2 SMNVEV (reference sequence). CDR3 DNA sequence: TGTGCCAGCAGTCGGCGGGGAGGGGCAGATACGCAGTATTTT. Translating it yields CASSRRGGADTQYF.

The rearrangement uses TRBV20-1 and TRBJ1-1; TRBD1 matches at 8 bases. Germline assignment: CDR1 DFQATT and CDR2 SNEGSKA (reference sequence). This CDR3 contains 16 residues. With 0 bases clipped from V and 1 base from J, the junction kept 7 bases outside the gene matches. The CDR3 DNA sequence: TGCAGTGCTAGAGAAGGACAGGGCAGGCCGAACACTGAAGCTTTCTTT. Amino acid sequence: CSAREGQGRPNTEAFF.

This clonotype occurred a few times. The chain uses TRBV28 and TRBJ2-1; 7 positions match TRBD1. The CDR3 is 13 amino acids. CDR1 MDHEN and CDR2 SYDVKM come from the germline V gene. V shed 5 bases, J shed 9 bases, and the junction held 7 bases outside the gene matches. Written as DNA, the CDR3 is TGTGCCAGCAGTCCTACAGGGGTGGGTGAGCAGTTCTTC. Its translation: CASSPTGVGEQFF.

This clonotype was picked up many times. This chain connects TRBV5-1 to TRBJ1-2; TRBD1 agrees at 8 bases. Germline CDR1 is SGHRS and CDR2 is YFSETQ. Germline trimming cut 3 bases from V and 6 bases from J; bases unmatched to any gene: 7. This CDR3 spans 14 amino acids. The CDR3 region has the DNA TGCGCCAGCAGCTCGGGACGGACAGGGAATGGCTACACCTTC. Protein sequence: CASSSGRTGNGYTF.

The table lists this clonotype with many counts. The chain has TRBV30 and TRBJ1-1, with D possibly TRBD1 on 6 matching bases. The CDR3 runs 14 residues. Germline V CDR1 and CDR2: GTSNPN, SVGIG (reference sequence). V was clipped by 3 bases and J by 4 bases, with 15 bases between them. This CDR3 reads CAWRYYRGRTEAFF. CDR3 DNA: TGTGCCTGGAGGTATTATCGGGGGCGCACTGAAGCTTTCTTT.